The 14 T cell receptor beta chains below come from one sample, sequenced in a study of cytomegalovirus exposure and HLA in healthy donors. A multiplex PCR was run with 60 Vbeta primers and 13 Jbeta primers. Here immunoSEQ multiplex PCR was the method, and the copy in TCRdb shows in-frame clones only, minus some. The data hold 80,000 to 100,000 clones, with roughly three quarters observed a single time. Sequenced material: PBMCs. These receptor sequences come from a man aged 40-50 years in good health and CMV-seronegative.

This clone has only a few counts. This chain's CDR3 is CASSQGTNYEQYF. The DNA for the CDR3 is TGCGCCAGCAGCCAAGGAACTAACTACGAGCAGTACTTC. The V gene is TRBV4-1, the J gene TRBJ2-7, with unresolved D. The germline V gene has CDR1 MGHRA and CDR2 YSYEKL. The V and J ends lost 1 base and 3 bases respectively, with 7 bases between them. The CDR3 is made up of 13 amino acids.

The chain carries TRBV4-3 and TRBJ2-7, with TRBD2 identical over 8 bases. V gave up 4 bases and J gave up 4 bases; unmatched junction bases: 6. This CDR3 contains 14 residues. The V gene's germline CDR1 is LGHNA and CDR2 YSLEER. The CDR3 reads CASSRERGPYEQYF. The DNA of the CDR3 is TGCGCCAGCAGCCGGGAGCGGGGGCCGTACGAGCAGTACTTC.

V and J are TRBV5-8 and TRBJ2-7; 8 positions agree with TRBD1. Germline V CDR1 and CDR2: SGHTS, YDEGEE. V lost 0 bases to trimming and J lost 2 bases; unmatched junction nucleotides: 7. This CDR3 has 16 amino acids. The DNA of the CDR3 is TGTGCCAGCAGCTTGGGAGGGACAGGCTTTCCCTACGAGCAGTACTTC. Translation: CASSLGGTGFPYEQYF.

The rearrangement uses TRBV19 and TRBJ1-4, with TRBD1 identical over 9 bases. The CDR3 sequence is 16 residues long. CDR1 and CDR2 from the germline V gene are LNHDA and SQIVND (reference sequence). V trimming: 3 bases; J trimming: 6 bases; junction bases outside the gene matches: 8. CDR3 nucleotides: TGTGCCAGTAGTATTGCGACAGGGGGAACAGATGAAAAACTGTTTTTT. This encodes CASSIATGGTDEKLFF.

The chain is built from TRBV6-1 and TRBJ1-6; TRBD1 aligns across 8 bases. J gave up 6 bases and V 6 bases, and 7 bases lay outside the gene matches. CDR3 length equals 15 residues. The germline CDR1 and CDR2 sequences are MNHNS and SASEGT. The CDR3 DNA reads TGTGCCAGCAGCCAGGACAGGGTCGGTAATTCACCCCTCCACTTT. Protein: CASSQDRVGNSPLHF.

The rearrangement links TRBV14 to TRBJ2-1; TRBD1 matches at 9 bases. V trimming: 5 bases; J trimming: 7 bases; junction bases outside the gene matches: 6. The CDR3 runs 14 residues. Looked up from germline, CDR1 is SGHDN and CDR2 is FVKESK. CDR3 loop: CASSEQGAVNEQFF. In nucleotides, the CDR3 is TGTGCCAGCAGCGAACAGGGGGCTGTTAATGAGCAGTTCTTC.

The chain joins TRBV19 to TRBJ2-1, with 8 bases aligning to TRBD1. With 3 bases clipped from V and 8 bases from J, the junction kept 15 bases outside the gene matches. Germline V lookup: CDR1 LNHDA, CDR2 SQIVND (reference sequence). The CDR3 length is 17 residues. CDR3 loop: CASSIMRTGPLNHEQFF. The CDR3 nucleotides read TGTGCCAGTAGTATCATGCGGACAGGGCCTCTGAATCATGAGCAGTTCTTC.

This clone was observed a single time. This chain links TRBV27 with TRBJ2-3; no reliable D call. CDR3 length: 11 amino acids. Trimming pared 8 bases from V and 4 bases from J, leaving 7 bases between. Germline loops: CDR1 MNHEY, CDR2 SMNVEV (reference sequence). The DNA of the CDR3 is TGTGCCAGCGGCCAGGCAGATACGCAGTATTTT. This codes for CASGQADTQYF.

As concerns this clone: Other DNA sequences of this sample code for an identical CDR3. V and J are TRBV10-2 and TRBJ2-3; tentative D call: TRBD2 (6 bases). Germline assignment: CDR1 WSHSY and CDR2 SAAADI. The CDR3 has 14 amino acids. V lost 6 bases and J 2 bases, leaving 12 bases between the germline ends. The CDR3 sequence is CASSNGGITDTQYF. CDR3 DNA: TGCGCCAGCAGCAACGGGGGTATCACAGATACGCAGTATTTT.

The chain combines TRBV5-1 with TRBJ1-2; TRBD1 agrees at 9 bases. V was clipped by 0 bases and J by 8 bases; unmatched bases: 2. CDR3 length equals 13 residues. Germline V gene lookup returns CDR1 SGHRS and CDR2 YFSETQ. The CDR3 DNA follows: TGCGCCAGCAGCTTGGGGGACAGGGCGGGCTACACCTTC. It yields the protein CASSLGDRAGYTF.

There are a few counts of this clone. This chain links TRBV4-2 with TRBJ2-1; tentatively, D is TRBD1 (5 bases). Trimming removed 4 bases at V and 5 bases at J, with 18 bases between. The CDR3 extends over 16 amino acids. CDR1 is LGHNA, CDR2 YNFKEQ, per germline. The CDR3 sequence: CASSPRARLKNNEQFF. CDR3 nucleotide sequence: TGTGCCAGCAGCCCCAGGGCCCGATTAAAAAACAATGAGCAGTTCTTC.

The chain links TRBV7-2 to TRBJ2-1; 8 bases map to TRBD2. V shed 1 base and J 10 bases; nucleotides not matched to a gene: 9. CDR3 length: 15 amino acids. The germline gives CDR1 SGHTA, CDR2 FQGNSA. The CDR3 DNA reads TGTGCCAGCAGCTTAGAGGGTAGCGGGGAAAGGGAGCAGTTCTTC. It codes for CASSLEGSGEREQFF.

This clone was detected once. The J gene is TRBJ1-5, the V gene TRBV27, with TRBD1 identical over 8 bases. The CDR3 length is 19 residues. The V gene's germline CDR1 is MNHEY and CDR2 SMNVEV (reference sequence). V dropped 2 bases and J dropped 0; count of bases not matched to a gene: 12. The CDR3 coding sequence is TGTGCCAGCAGTTTAATTTGGACAGGGCAGGGGGTTAGCAATCAGCCCCAGCATTTT. Amino acids: CASSLIWTGQGVSNQPQHF.

The chain recombines TRBV6-5 with TRBJ2-3; 8 bases are shared with TRBD2. Looked up from germline, CDR1 is MNHEY and CDR2 is SVGAGI. The CDR3 has 16 amino acids. The V and J ends lost 2 bases and 1 base, in that order; junction bases with no gene match: 5. DNA for the CDR3: TGTGCCAGCAGTTACCCCCACGGGGGGGGCACAGATACGCAGTATTTT. Its protein is CASSYPHGGGTDTQYF.